This T cell receptor (beta chain) stems from a study of technical replicates of blood from a few donors. Germline V gene lookup returns CDR1 MDHEN and CDR2 SYDVKM. The V segment lost 10 bases and the J segment 5 bases; nucleotides outside the gene matches: 19. The CDR3 totals 16 residues. Clones were read by immunoSEQ multiplex PCR, and TCRdb kept only the in-frame ones, dropping some. The table includes approximately 80,000 clones, about 89% detected once. The sample comprised T cells isolated from PBMCs. The chain is built from TRBV28 and TRBJ2-7, with TRBD2 matching 8 bases. The TCR originated in a human donor in good health. The CDR3 loop reads CATDRPHREGPDEQYF. The CDR3 DNA follows: TGTGCCACCGATCGTCCCCACCGGGAGGGCCCCGACGAGCAGTACTTC.